The text below deals with one T cell receptor beta chain. The antigen is undetermined. This sample is drawn from a study of cytomegalovirus exposure and HLA in healthy donors. Germline assignment: CDR1 SGHRS and CDR2 YFSETQ. This CDR3 region has 15 residues. After removal of 2 bases from V and 2 bases from J, the junction contained 7 bases not matched to a gene. The PCR had 60 Vbeta and 13 Jbeta primers. Profiling relied on immunoSEQ multiplex PCR, and the TCRdb table lists in-frame clones only, not all of them. The sample shows 95,000 to 100,000 clones, around three quarters of them seen only once. Study-level results: Rates of TCR association differed by HLA locus in a later analysis, with DRB1 highest and HLA-C lowest.

Sequenced material: PBMCs. This TCR came from a man in his forties in good health and CMV-seronegative. The rearrangement links TRBV5-1 to TRBJ2-7; TRBD2 matches 7 bases. This CDR3 is CASSFNPSGTYEQYF. CDR3 bases: TGCGCCAGCAGCTTTAACCCTAGCGGTACCTACGAGCAGTACTTC.